The sample holds a few counts of the clone carrying this T cell receptor (beta chain). V was pared by 0 bases and J by 7 bases, with 9 bases between. The CDR3 is 13 residues long. The germline gives CDR1 DFQATT, CDR2 SNEGSKA (reference sequence). This record belongs to a study of response to subunit inactivated influenza vaccine. A single record per CDR3 protein comes from TCRdb applying MiXCR to the RT-PCR reads. The sample records roughly 290,000 distinct CDR3 sequences, 21% being singletons. The rearrangement links TRBV20-1 to TRBJ1-4; no firm D call. The sample here was PBMCs from blood, taken 21 months after vaccination. This receptor was obtained from a man aged 45 to 75 who received an inactivated influenza vaccine. The CDR3 sequence is CSAREGWSEKLFF. CDR3 nucleotide sequence: TGCAGTGCTAGAGAGGGGTGGAGTGAAAAACTGTTTTTT.